The 23 T cell receptor beta chains presented below share a single source sample, sequenced in a study of cytomegalovirus exposure and HLA in healthy donors. Primers: 60 Vbeta forward and 13 Jbeta reverse. Libraries were prepared by immunoSEQ multiplex PCR; TCRdb keeps only in-frame clonotypes and omits some of them. Seen here are around 45,000 clones, about half observed once, and the top ten hold roughly 5.6%. The sequencing input was PBMCs. The receptor set was obtained from a man aged 60 to 75 in good health and CMV-seronegative.

The chain couples TRBV28 to TRBJ1-4, with D uncertain. Germline-derived CDR1 and CDR2 are MDHEN and SYDVKM. Trimming pared 2 bases from V and 3 bases from J, leaving 7 bases between. The CDR3 is made up of 14 amino acids. As DNA, the CDR3 is TGTGCCAGCAGTTTAGCGGGTCCTAATGAAAAACTGTTTTTT. Translation gives CASSLAGPNEKLFF.

This chain joins TRBV10-3 and TRBJ2-5; unclear D gene. The V end lost 5 bases, the J end lost 1 base, and 8 bases lay between the germline ends. The CDR3 spans 13 residues. Looked up from germline, CDR1 is ENHRY and CDR2 is SYGVKD. The DNA for the CDR3 is TGTGCCATCAGTAGAAGCGCCCAAGAGACCCAGTACTTC. Translating gives CAISRSAQETQYF.

A few counts support this clone. This chain uses TRBV7-8 with TRBJ1-4; 7 positions match TRBD1. The germline V gene has CDR1 SGHVS and CDR2 FQNEAQ. CDR3 length: 14 residues. Trimming cost V 2 bases and J 7 bases; bases outside gene matches: 4. CDR3 protein: CASSLQGVGEKLFF. CDR3 nucleotide sequence: TGTGCCAGCAGCTTACAGGGGGTCGGTGAAAAACTGTTTTTT.

The chain carries TRBV12-5 and TRBJ1-1, with D possibly TRBD1 on 6 matching bases. From germline, CDR1 is LGHNT and CDR2 FRNRAP. The CDR3 is made up of 12 amino acids. Trimming removed 5 bases at V and 7 bases at J, with 11 bases between. The DNA for the CDR3 is TGTGCTAGTGGTCCAGGGGTTGGTGAAGCTTTCTTT. The encoded protein is CASGPGVGEAFF.

The V call is TRBV10-1, the J call TRBJ2-2, with D maybe TRBD1 (6 bases). From germline, CDR1 is WNHNN and CDR2 SYGVQD (reference sequence). The CDR3 is 14 amino acids. Trimming pared 8 bases from V and 2 bases from J, leaving 12 bases between. The DNA of the CDR3 is TGCGCCAGCCAGCCTGGGGGCAACACCGGGGAGCTGTTTTTT. The encoded protein is CASQPGGNTGELFF.

The genes are TRBV30 and TRBJ2-1, with TRBD2 identical over 12 bases. CDR3 length equals 15 residues. Germline trimming cut 0 bases from V and 10 bases from J; bases unmatched to any gene: 7. The germline gives CDR1 GTSNPN, CDR2 SVGIG (reference sequence). The CDR3 is CAWSVPFLAGGEQFF. The CDR3 DNA reads TGTGCCTGGAGTGTACCGTTCCTAGCGGGAGGGGAGCAGTTCTTC. The full variable domain, in which reference TRBV30 and TRBJ2-1 provide the parts outside the CDR3, is SQTIHQWPATLVQPVGSPLSLECTVEGTSNPNLYWYRQAAGRGLQLLFYSVGIGQISSEVPQNLSASRPQDRQFILSSKKLLLSDSGFYLCAWSVPFLAGGEQFFGPGTRLTVL.

J is TRBJ2-7 and V is TRBV7-9; 8 nucleotides agree with TRBD1. CDR3 length: 13 residues. J lost 7 bases, V lost 3 bases, and 5 bases had no gene match. Germline V lookup: CDR1 SEHNR, CDR2 FQNEAQ (reference sequence). CDR3 sequence reads: CASSFIDRGEQYF. For the CDR3, the DNA is TGTGCCAGCAGCTTCATCGACAGGGGTGAGCAGTACTTC.

The V gene is TRBV2, the J gene TRBJ2-7; TRBD2 matches 8 bases. The CDR3 extends over 16 amino acids. Germline V CDR1 and CDR2: SNHLY, FYNNEI. The trim removed 3 bases at V and 0 bases at J, leaving 7 bases unmatched. The CDR3 nucleotides are TGTGCCAGCAGTGACCCCCGGGGGACTAGCTCCTACGAGCAGTACTTC. As protein: CASSDPRGTSSYEQYF.

V and J are TRBV5-1 and TRBJ2-5, with 8 bases that match TRBD2. The V and J ends lost 5 bases and 5 bases, in that order; junction bases with no gene match: 5. From germline, CDR1 is SGHRS and CDR2 YFSETQ. The CDR3 is 13 residues long. In DNA form, the CDR3 reads TGCGCCAGCAGTATCCGGGAGGGGGAGACCCAGTACTTC. It codes for CASSIREGETQYF.

This clone has only one observation. The chain carries TRBV1 and TRBJ1-2; the listed D gene, TRBD1, was not tested against the DNA. TRBV1 is classified as a pseudogene. This CDR3 region has 17 residues. CDR3 region: CTSSQDGKGQSNYGYTF. The DNA for the CDR3 is TGCACCAGCAGCCAAGATGGAAAGGGGCAGTCGAACTATGGCTACACCTTC.

The V call is TRBV5-1, the J call TRBJ1-4; 9 nucleotides align to TRBD1. V shed 9 bases, J shed 2 bases, and the junction held 8 bases outside the gene matches. The CDR3 runs to 15 residues. Germline CDR1 and CDR2: SGHRS and YFSETQ. The CDR3 nucleotides are TGCGCCACCAGGACAGGGGAGCACACTAATGAAAAACTGTTTTTT. Encoded protein: CATRTGEHTNEKLFF.

The chain is built from TRBV18 and TRBJ1-2, with 8 bases aligning to TRBD1. This CDR3 is 13 amino acids long. Germline-derived CDR1 and CDR2 are KGHSH and LQKENI. V was clipped by 2 bases and J by 8 bases; unmatched bases: 4. For the CDR3, the DNA is TGTGCCAGCTCACCAGCAGGGGGCGAGGGCTACACCTTC. Residues: CASSPAGGEGYTF.

The chain carries TRBV5-1 and TRBJ2-5; D might be TRBD2 (5 bases). This CDR3 has 14 residues. The V end was cut by 4 bases, the J end by 5 bases, with 15 bases between. Per germline, CDR1 SGHRS and CDR2 YFSETQ. The CDR3 region has the DNA TGCGCCAGCAGCGAGTCGGGATTCTGGGAGACCCAGTACTTC. Protein product: CASSESGFWETQYF. Combining the CDR3 with reference TRBV5-1 and TRBJ2-5 gives the whole variable domain KAGVTQTPRYLIKTRGQQVTLSCSPISGHRSVSWYQQTPGQGLQFLFEYFSETQRNKGNFPGRFSGRQFSNSRSEMNVSTLELGDSALYLCASSESGFWETQYFGPGTRLLVL.

The chain uses TRBV29-1 and TRBJ2-4; D may be TRBD1 (5 bases). The CDR3 contains 14 residues. Germline V lookup: CDR1 SQVTM, CDR2 ANQGSEA. Trimming removed 6 bases at V and 1 base at J, with 13 bases between. This CDR3 is CSVVKGSAKNIQYF. The CDR3 DNA follows: TGCAGCGTCGTTAAGGGGTCCGCCAAAAACATTCAGTACTTC.

This clone has only one observation. The V gene is TRBV6-5, the J gene TRBJ1-2; no definite D call. The CDR3 is 12 residues long. Trimming stripped 7 bases from V and 4 bases from J, with 10 bases between. Germline lookup yields CDR1 MNHEY and CDR2 SVGAGI. The CDR3 loop reads CASTKTGYGYTF. The CDR3 DNA follows: TGTGCCAGCACAAAGACGGGCTATGGCTACACCTTC.

The chain couples TRBV5-1 to TRBJ2-5; TRBD1 aligns across 8 bases. CDR1 SGHRS and CDR2 YFSETQ come from the germline V gene. V was clipped by 7 bases and J by 5 bases; unmatched bases: 7. The CDR3 is made up of 13 amino acids. The CDR3 DNA is TGCGCCAGCCATGATTCAGGGGGCGAGACCCAGTACTTC. Its translation is CASHDSGGETQYF.

The V gene is TRBV5-4, the J gene TRBJ1-1; TRBD1 might be the D (5 bases). V lost 3 bases and J 1 base, leaving 7 bases between the germline ends. Per germline, CDR1 SGHNT and CDR2 YYREEE (reference sequence). CDR3 length: 13 amino acids. The CDR3 loop reads CASSSRENTEAFF. As DNA, the CDR3 is TGTGCCAGCAGCTCCAGGGAGAACACTGAAGCTTTCTTT.

This clone was seen ten or more times. The chain has TRBV2 and TRBJ1-1; no reliable D call. V lost 7 bases to trimming and J lost 0 bases, with 9 bases between them. In germline, CDR1 is SNHLY, CDR2 FYNNEI. There are 13 residues in the CDR3. CDR3 DNA: TGTGCCAGCAAGGTTCAGGTGAACACTGAAGCTTTCTTT. It codes for CASKVQVNTEAFF.

This clone appeared a few times. The V and J genes are TRBV27 and TRBJ2-7; D uncertain. This CDR3 contains 14 residues. The V end was cut by 4 bases, the J end by 0 bases, with 10 bases between. Germline V gene data show CDR1 as MNHEY and CDR2 as SMNVEV (reference sequence). The CDR3 sequence: CASSSGPSSYEQYF. Here the CDR3 DNA reads TGTGCCAGCAGTTCCGGTCCGAGCTCCTACGAGCAGTACTTC.

The V gene is TRBV4-3, the J gene TRBJ1-5, with D possibly being TRBD1 (6 bases). V was clipped by 1 base and J by 3 bases, with 7 bases between them. This CDR3 comprises 14 residues. Per germline, CDR1 LGHNA and CDR2 YSLEER. In DNA, the CDR3 is TGCGCCAGCAGCCAAGCAGGGGTCAATCAGCCCCAGCATTTT. Its protein product is CASSQAGVNQPQHF.

The chain employs TRBV5-4 and TRBJ2-5, with 7 bases lining up with TRBD2. Germline V gene data show CDR1 as SGHNT and CDR2 as YYREEE (reference sequence). The CDR3 contains 13 residues. V gave up 6 bases and J gave up 2 bases; unmatched junction bases: 4. CDR3 loop: CASTPGGQETQYF. The CDR3 bases are TGTGCCAGCACACCGGGAGGTCAAGAGACCCAGTACTTC.

This clone was counted once. This CDR3 is CASSQDSDSGNTIYF. The CDR3 bases are TGCGCCAGCAGCCAGGACAGTGACTCTGGAAACACCATATATTTT. This chain connects TRBV4-3 to TRBJ1-3; D is possibly TRBD1 (6 bases). Trimming shortened V by 3 bases and J by 0 bases, and 9 bases separated the two germline ends. CDR3 length: 15 amino acids. The germline gives CDR1 LGHNA, CDR2 YSLEER.

Only a few counts were recorded for this clone. V usage is TRBV2 and J usage is TRBJ1-1, with D perhaps TRBD1 (6 bases). Per the germline V gene, CDR1 is SNHLY and CDR2 is FYNNEI. Trimming took off 5 bases at V and 1 base at J, with 8 bases between the two ends. The CDR3 is 13 amino acids. This chain's CDR3 is CASSLQGNTEAFF. The CDR3 region has the DNA TGTGCCAGCAGTCTACAGGGGAACACTGAAGCTTTCTTT.